A single sample is the source of the 6 T cell receptor beta chains below, sequenced in a study of T cells in Graves' hyperthyroidism and ophthalmopathy. Amplification targeted TCR beta CDR3 regions from RNA transcripts. Carried out on the TCR CDR3, a first-round RT-PCR used the HTBI primer set. TCRdb processed the multiplex PCR reads anew with MiXCR; each CDR3 protein has one entry. The sample contains some 570,000 distinct CDR3 sequences, roughly a sixth of which appear only once. The specimen sequenced was blood. Receptors originate from a woman aged 18-35 years with Graves' ophthalmopathy.

The CDR3, as DNA: TGTGCCAGCAGTGAGCTGACAGGGGGGTATGGCTACACCTTC. Protein sequence: CASSELTGGYGYTF. This chain uses TRBV2 with TRBJ1-2, with 9 bases identical to TRBD1. Per the germline V gene, CDR1 is SNHLY and CDR2 is FYNNEI. The CDR3 sequence is 14 residues long. Trimming took 3 bases from V and 5 from J; bases not matched to a gene: 4.

The chain has TRBV3-1 and TRBJ1-5; 9 positions agree with TRBD1. Trimming took 4 bases from V and 6 from J; bases not matched to a gene: 10. This CDR3 is built from 16 residues. Germline CDR1 LGHDT, CDR2 YNNKEL (reference sequence). The CDR3 spells CASSLGQGFVGQPQHF. The CDR3 DNA follows: TGTGCCAGCAGCCTGGGACAGGGTTTTGTAGGTCAGCCCCAGCATTTT.

The sample holds many counts of this clonotype. V and J are TRBV30 and TRBJ2-2; no clear D. The V gene lost 2 bases and the J gene lost 5 bases, with 6 bases spanning the gap. CDR3 length: 12 residues. Germline V CDR1 and CDR2: GTSNPN, SVGIG (reference sequence). The CDR3 DNA reads TGTGCCTGGAGTTTCGTGACCGGGGAGCTGTTTTTT. Protein sequence: CAWSFVTGELFF.

This clonotype was seen repeatedly, ten times or more. The V gene is TRBV28, the J gene TRBJ2-5, with 9 nucleotides matching TRBD2. The CDR3 has 16 residues. Germline CDR1 is MDHEN and CDR2 is SYDVKM. V lost 2 bases, J lost 3 bases, and 7 bases stayed unmatched. For the CDR3, the DNA is TGTGCCAGCAGTTTAAGACTAGCGGTCATAGAAGAGACCCAGTACTTC. It specifies CASSLRLAVIEETQYF.

This clonotype was counted many times. The rearrangement uses TRBV11-2 and TRBJ1-1, with D possibly being TRBD1 (5 bases). CDR1 and CDR2 from the germline V gene are SGHAT and FQNNGV. The ends were cut back, 4 bases at V and 7 bases at J, with 13 bases in the middle. The CDR3 runs to 13 residues. CDR3 in amino acids: CASSSGTDREAFF. The CDR3 nucleotides read TGTGCCAGCAGCTCTGGGACCGACCGTGAAGCTTTCTTT.

V and J are TRBV19 and TRBJ1-1, with D maybe TRBD1 (5 bases). Germline CDR1 LNHDA, CDR2 SQIVND (reference sequence). The CDR3 contains 15 residues. Trimming left V 5 bases short and J 1 base short, with 14 bases between. The CDR3 loop is CASSSRGAGNTEAFF. The CDR3 region has the DNA TGTGCCAGTAGTTCACGGGGCGCCGGGAACACTGAAGCTTTCTTT.